This is a list of T cell receptor beta chains from one sample in a study of shared clonotypes between healthy human individuals. TCRdb's table, derived via immunoSEQ multiplex PCR, lists solely in-frame clones and lacks some. The sample contains some 1,100,000 clones, 75% to 80% of which appear only once. The sample was memory CD4+ T cells from PBMCs. These receptors all stem from a man aged 18 to 30 in good health. Some clones in this sample may be carry-over from other donors' samples. Each CDR3 is given without its conserved first and last residue. The order of the fields is V gene, CDR3 protein.

TRBV30 | ACPSGRGLNEQF
TRBV6-6 | ASSSAGNYEQY
TRBV11-2 | ASSVASGPNTGELF
TRBV7-6 | ASSNGLAGYSYNEQF
TRBV11-2 | ASSFRGNQETQY
TRBV12-5 | ASGWDREQF
TRBV29-1 | SVEGGETQY
TRBV28 | ASSSFGTANEQF
TRBV30 | AWTTGITDTQY
TRBV6-5 | ASSTGQGVINEQF
TRBV7-3 | ASSLTPSAGTEAF
TRBV7-9 | ASSFAGARQVEQY
TRBV15 | ATSRLTGQPQH
TRBV7-3 | ASSLLQGSNEQF
TRBV6-8 | ASTSEAEAF
TRBV7-8 | ASSLGTVSGNTIY
TRBV28 | ASSPRQSREKLF
TRBV19 | ASSQLGGETQY
TRBV28 | ASNDRAYGYT
TRBV9 | ASSPPGATSYNEQF
TRBV10-3 | AIRDRGTYEQY
TRBV28 | ASSLRGYGYT
TRBV10-3 | AVGDSGYGYT
TRBV7-2 | ASSLGLDSKAF
TRBV28 | ASIRGGGNYGYT
TRBV28 | ASSLWELGQFTGELF
TRBV5-4 | ASSLRRSGANVLT
TRBV18 | ASSRATNEKLF
TRBV7-8 | ASNVAGTDTQY
TRBV9 | ASSVNVGSRQGIGNEQF
TRBV10-3 | AISETGQGTEQY
TRBV2 | ASTVTGTGGYGYT
TRBV14 | ASSQVATHTTNEKLF